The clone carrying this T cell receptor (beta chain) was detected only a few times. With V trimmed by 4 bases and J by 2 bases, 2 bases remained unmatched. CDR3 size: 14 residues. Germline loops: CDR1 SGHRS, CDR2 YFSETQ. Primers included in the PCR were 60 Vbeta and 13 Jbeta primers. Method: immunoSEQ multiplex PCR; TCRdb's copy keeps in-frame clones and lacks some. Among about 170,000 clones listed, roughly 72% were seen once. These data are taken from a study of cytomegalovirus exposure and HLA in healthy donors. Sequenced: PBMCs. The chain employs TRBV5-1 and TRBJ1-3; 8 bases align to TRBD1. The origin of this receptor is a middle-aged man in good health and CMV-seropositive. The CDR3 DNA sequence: TGCGCCAGCAGCCCGGGACAGGCTGGAAACACCATATATTTT. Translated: CASSPGQAGNTIYF.